Shown below are 20 T cell receptor beta chains from a single sample sequenced in a study of T cell repertoires in cytomegalovirus infection. The antigens of these receptors remain unknown. Using its own MiXCR run on the reads, TCRdb lists one record per CDR3 protein. The sample lists fewer than 850,000 distinct CDR3 sequences, about 27% occurring once. The specimen comprised cultured CD8+ T cells from PBMCs, sampled from culture after CMV antigen stimulation. The receptor set was obtained from a human donor in good health (CMV status not recorded). Some clones in this sample may be carry-over from other donors' samples.

In the case of this clonotype: A single base separates this from a much larger clone, so it may be a read error. The chain employs TRBV2 and TRBJ2-1, with D unresolved. V was cut by 8 bases and J by 9 bases, with 11 bases left in between. The CDR3 has 11 amino acids. The germline V gene has CDR1 SNHLY and CDR2 FYNNEI. The CDR3 reads CASEGSSEQFF. The CDR3 DNA reads TGTGCCAGCGAAGGTAGTAGTGAGCAGTTCTTC.

The genes are TRBV29-1 and TRBJ2-1, with D hard to call. The CDR3 covers 16 residues. Germline values: CDR1 SQVTM, CDR2 ANQGSEA. V lost 3 bases and J lost 1, with 16 bases in between. In nucleotides, the CDR3 is TGCAGCGTTGATTCGTCGGCGATCAGGTCCTACAATGAGCAGTTCTTC. Translation gives CSVDSSAIRSYNEQFF.

The sample holds a few counts of this clonotype. The J gene is TRBJ2-3, the V gene TRBV7-9; the match to TRBD1 covers 7 bases. The junction had 13 bases not matched to a gene; V was cut back by 3 bases and J by 4 bases. The germline gives CDR1 SEHNR, CDR2 FQNEAQ (reference sequence). The CDR3 is made up of 17 amino acids. The CDR3 is CASSFYTGAPIPDTQYF. The CDR3 region has the DNA TGTGCCAGCAGCTTCTATACAGGGGCTCCCATCCCAGATACGCAGTATTTT.

The chain couples TRBV6-2 or TRBV6-3 to TRBJ2-1; no reliable D call. CDR1 is MNHEY, CDR2 SVGEGT, per germline. The ends were cut back, 2 bases at V and 5 bases at J, with 10 bases in the middle. The CDR3 has 14 residues. The CDR3 protein is CASSYRSVNNEQFF. The CDR3 region has the DNA TGTGCCAGCAGTTACCGTTCGGTTAACAATGAGCAGTTCTTC.

CDR3 sequence: CASQRRGGQPQHF. The CDR3 bases are TGTGCCAGCCAAAGAAGGGGAGGACAGCCCCAGCATTTT. The gene calls are TRBV6-2 or TRBV6-3 and TRBJ1-5, with D possibly being TRBD1 (5 bases). Germline V gene data show CDR1 as MNHEY and CDR2 as SVGEGT. CDR3 length equals 13 residues. V was clipped by 8 bases and J by 7 bases, with 15 bases between them.

CDR3 nucleotide sequence: TGTGCCAGCAGCTTCGGGGACAGAACCTACGAGCAGTACTTC. Amino acid sequence: CASSFGDRTYEQYF. The V gene is TRBV11-3, the J gene TRBJ2-7; 7 positions agree with TRBD1. The CDR3 has 14 residues. Germline lookup yields CDR1 SGHNT and CDR2 YENEEA. The V gene end was trimmed by 3 bases and the J gene end by 2 bases; junction bases not matched to a gene: 4.

This clonotype has just a few counts. The chain couples TRBV2 to TRBJ2-7; possibly TRBD1 for D (6 bases). This CDR3 contains 15 residues. From germline, CDR1 is SNHLY and CDR2 FYNNEI. V lost 4 bases, J lost 4 bases, and 17 bases lay in between. The CDR3, as DNA: TGTGCCAGCAGTGGGGGACATTCGAGGGAGTACGAGCAGTACTTC. It yields the protein CASSGGHSREYEQYF.

V is TRBV27 and J is TRBJ2-3, with 9 bases that match TRBD2. The CDR3 totals 16 residues. The germline V gene has CDR1 MNHEY and CDR2 SMNVEV (reference sequence). J lost 2 bases, V lost 6 bases, and 9 bases had no gene match. The CDR3 DNA sequence: TGTGCCAGCAGCGAGGGGGCGGGGGGGCTCACAGATACGCAGTATTTT. Translated, it gives CASSEGAGGLTDTQYF.

By sample share, this clonotype is large. The chain recombines TRBV6-2 or TRBV6-3 with TRBJ2-5; the match to TRBD2 covers 8 bases. The CDR3 is 18 residues long. V lost 6 bases to trimming and J lost 5 bases; unmatched junction nucleotides: 20. The germline V gene has CDR1 MNHEY and CDR2 SVGEGT. CDR3 sequence reads: CASRTPRTSRGELETQYF. CDR3 in DNA: TGTGCCAGCAGAACACCCCGGACTAGCAGGGGAGAGCTGGAGACCCAGTACTTC.

This chain uses TRBV28 with TRBJ2-2; D may be TRBD2 (7 bases). Germline loops: CDR1 MDHEN, CDR2 SYDVKM. The CDR3 spans 13 residues. Trimming removed 10 bases at V and 2 bases at J, with 11 bases between. The CDR3 protein is CATGGSNTGELFF. The CDR3 DNA is TGTGCCACGGGGGGCTCAAACACCGGGGAGCTGTTTTTT.

The chain joins TRBV7-8 to TRBJ2-6; D is ambiguous. This CDR3 comprises 18 residues. Trimming pared 5 bases from V and 0 bases from J, leaving 17 bases between. CDR1 is SGHVS, CDR2 FQNEAQ, per germline. DNA of the CDR3: TGTGCCAGCAGCCCAAACCCTTCAGGATTCTCTGGGGCCAACGTCCTGACTTTC. Translating gives CASSPNPSGFSGANVLTF.

The table lists this clonotype with a few counts. The chain employs TRBV7-9 and TRBJ2-3; 12 bases fit TRBD2. This CDR3 is built from 19 residues. Germline assignment: CDR1 SEHNR and CDR2 FQNEAQ (reference sequence). V gave up 3 bases and J gave up 4 bases; unmatched junction bases: 14. CDR3 sequence: CASSFPTSGGPRGPDTQYF. In nucleotides, the CDR3 is TGTGCCAGCAGCTTCCCGACTAGCGGGGGCCCACGGGGCCCAGATACGCAGTATTTT.

The chain combines TRBV7-2 with TRBJ2-1, with D possibly TRBD2 on 7 matching bases. Trimming pared 8 bases from V and 7 bases from J, leaving 18 bases between. The CDR3 totals 14 residues. Germline V gene lookup returns CDR1 SGHTA and CDR2 FQGNSA. The chain's CDR3 is CASHVGGQGNEQFF. The CDR3 region has the DNA TGTGCCAGCCACGTGGGGGGGCAGGGGAATGAGCAGTTCTTC.

The chain uses TRBV5-1 and TRBJ2-1; weak D call: TRBD1 (6 bases). V gave up 4 bases and J gave up 2 bases, with 13 bases separating them. The germline gives CDR1 SGHRS, CDR2 YFSETQ. This CDR3 is 15 amino acids long. In nucleotides, the CDR3 is TGCGCCAGCAGCCTCCGGGACATAGCCTACAATGAGCAGTTCTTC. Its translation: CASSLRDIAYNEQFF.

This clonotype was picked up a small number of times. The chain recombines TRBV7-2 with TRBJ2-7; 10 nucleotides match TRBD2. The CDR3 runs 17 residues. The ends lost 5 bases at V and 5 bases at J; junction bases unmatched: 15. The V gene's germline CDR1 is SGHTA and CDR2 FQGNSA. This chain's CDR3 is CASSLPSERGGRDEQYF. CDR3 bases: TGTGCCAGCAGCCTACCCAGTGAGCGGGGGGGCCGGGACGAGCAGTACTTC. Using reference TRBV7-2 and TRBJ2-7 for the parts outside the CDR3, the full variable domain is GAGVSQSPSNKVTEKGKDVELRCDPISGHTALYWYRQSLGQGLEFLIYFQGNSAPDKSGLPSDRFSAERTGGSVSTLTIQRTQQEDSAVYLCASSLPSERGGRDEQYFGPGTRLTVT.

This clonotype was seen repeatedly, ten times or more. The chain has TRBV7-6 and TRBJ1-1, with 10 bases lining up with TRBD1. CDR1 is SGHVS and CDR2 is FNYEAQ in the germline V gene. Unmatched junction bases numbered 4, after V lost 1 base and J lost 2 bases. The CDR3 totals 16 residues. As DNA, the CDR3 is TGTGCCAGCAGCTTAGTGACAGGGGGCGGTAACACTGAAGCTTTCTTT. Residues: CASSLVTGGGNTEAFF.

This clonotype has only a few counts. The chain links TRBV7-9 to TRBJ1-4; 9 nucleotides line up with TRBD1. The V gene end was trimmed by 5 bases and the J gene end by 3 bases; junction bases not matched to a gene: 10. Per the germline V gene, CDR1 is SEHNR and CDR2 is FQNEAQ (reference sequence). The CDR3 contains 17 residues. The DNA of the CDR3 is TGTGCCAGCAGCCTTACATACCGGACAGGGGCTAATGAAAAACTGTTTTTT. Translated: CASSLTYRTGANEKLFF.

This clonotype was found a few times. This chain joins TRBV19 and TRBJ1-5; no definite D call. This CDR3 region has 15 residues. Germline loops: CDR1 LNHDA, CDR2 SQIVND (reference sequence). The V and J ends lost 7 bases and 2 bases respectively, with 15 bases between them. The CDR3 sequence: CASTIDMRGNQPQHF. The CDR3 DNA follows: TGTGCCAGTACCATAGACATGAGGGGCAATCAGCCCCAGCATTTT.

J is TRBJ1-2 and V is TRBV19; 8 nucleotides line up with TRBD1. This CDR3 has 15 amino acids. V was pared by 4 bases and J by 4 bases, with 8 bases of the junction left unmatched. Germline-derived CDR1 and CDR2 are LNHDA and SQIVND (reference sequence). The CDR3 coding sequence is TGTGCCAGTAGTACCCGCCGGGACAGGATCTATGGCTACACCTTC. This codes for CASSTRRDRIYGYTF.

The CDR3 DNA sequence: TGTGCCAGCAGTAGGGACGGTTTCAGCAACGAGCAGTACTTC. Its protein product is CASSRDGFSNEQYF. The chain couples TRBV27 to TRBJ2-7; perhaps D is TRBD1 or TRBD2 (5 bases each). The length of the CDR3 is 14 residues. Trimming took 5 bases from V and 5 from J, leaving 16 bases between them. Germline CDR1 MNHEY, CDR2 SMNVEV (reference sequence).